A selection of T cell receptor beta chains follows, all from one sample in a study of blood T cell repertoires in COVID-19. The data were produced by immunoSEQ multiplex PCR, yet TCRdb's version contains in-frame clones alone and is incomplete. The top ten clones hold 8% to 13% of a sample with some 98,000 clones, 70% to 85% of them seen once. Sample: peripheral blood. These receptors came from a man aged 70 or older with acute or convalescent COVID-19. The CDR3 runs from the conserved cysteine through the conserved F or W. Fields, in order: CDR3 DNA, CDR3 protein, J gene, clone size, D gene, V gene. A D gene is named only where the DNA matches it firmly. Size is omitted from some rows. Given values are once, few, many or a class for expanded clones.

CDR3nt: TGTGCCAGCGGCACGGGAGTGGCCGGTGGCTACACCTTC
CDR3aa: CASGTGVAGGYTF
j_gene: TRBJ1-2
abundance: few
d_gene: -
v_gene: TRBV2

CDR3nt: TGTGCCACCAGCAGAGATTGGGGGACAGCCTTCTCTGAAGCTTTCTTT
CDR3aa: CATSRDWGTAFSEAFF
j_gene: TRBJ1-1
abundance: -
d_gene: TRBD1
v_gene: TRBV15

CDR3nt: TGTGCCAGCCGACTCGACGGGGGTGGGGGTGAGCAGTTCTTC
CDR3aa: CASRLDGGGGEQFF
j_gene: TRBJ2-1
abundance: -
d_gene: -
v_gene: TRBV2

CDR3nt: TGTGCCAGCAGCCGGACAGGGGAATCGGTTCCTGGCTACACCTTC
CDR3aa: CASSRTGESVPGYTF
j_gene: TRBJ1-2
abundance: -
d_gene: TRBD1
v_gene: TRBV7-2

CDR3nt: TGTGCCAGCAGCTTAGGGGGGGCAGATACGCAGTATTTT
CDR3aa: CASSLGGADTQYF
j_gene: TRBJ2-3
abundance: -
d_gene: -
v_gene: TRBV11-2

CDR3nt: TGTGCCAGCGGAGGACAGCTGAACACTGAAGCTTTCTTT
CDR3aa: CASGGQLNTEAFF
j_gene: TRBJ1-1
abundance: once
d_gene: -
v_gene: TRBV7-9

CDR3nt: TGTGCCAGTAGAGGGGCAGCGGGGGAAAAACTGTTTTTT
CDR3aa: CASRGAAGEKLFF
j_gene: TRBJ1-4
abundance: -
d_gene: -
v_gene: TRBV19

CDR3nt: TGTGCCAGCAGCCCGGGACTAACTAGCACAGATACGCAGTATTTT
CDR3aa: CASSPGLTSTDTQYF
j_gene: TRBJ2-3
abundance: -
d_gene: TRBD2
v_gene: TRBV13

CDR3nt: TGTGCCAGCAGAACCCCCCAAGGAGACGAGCAGTACTTC
CDR3aa: CASRTPQGDEQYF
j_gene: TRBJ2-7
abundance: -
d_gene: -
v_gene: TRBV6-5

CDR3nt: TGTGCCAGCAGACCCTCTAGCGCCGGGGAGCTGTTTTTT
CDR3aa: CASRPSSAGELFF
j_gene: TRBJ2-2
abundance: -
d_gene: -
v_gene: TRBV12-3/TRBV12-4

CDR3nt: TGTGCCAGCACCCAAACACAGGGAACCAACTATGGCTACACCTTC
CDR3aa: CASTQTQGTNYGYTF
j_gene: TRBJ1-2
abundance: -
d_gene: -
v_gene: TRBV6-6

CDR3nt: TGTGCCAGCAGCGTTTTTCCCACAACTAATGAAAAACTGTTTTTT
CDR3aa: CASSVFPTTNEKLFF
j_gene: TRBJ1-4
abundance: once
d_gene: -
v_gene: TRBV9

CDR3nt: TGTGCCAGCAGCCAAGGCCGACAGGGGTCCTCTGGAAACACCATATATTTT
CDR3aa: CASSQGRQGSSGNTIYF
j_gene: TRBJ1-3
abundance: once
d_gene: TRBD1
v_gene: TRBV4-2

CDR3nt: TGTGCCAGCAGCTTAAGACTAGCGTCCAATGAGCAGTTCTTC
CDR3aa: CASSLRLASNEQFF
j_gene: TRBJ2-1
abundance: -
d_gene: TRBD2
v_gene: TRBV7-3

CDR3nt: TGTGCCAGCAGCGCCCTAGCGGGGGGTCAAGAGACCCAGTACTTC
CDR3aa: CASSALAGGQETQYF
j_gene: TRBJ2-5
abundance: once
d_gene: TRBD2
v_gene: TRBV2

CDR3nt: TGTGCCAGCAGCCAAGATTGGGGGACAGTCCAAGAGACCCAGTACTTC
CDR3aa: CASSQDWGTVQETQYF
j_gene: TRBJ2-5
abundance: -
d_gene: TRBD1
v_gene: TRBV14

CDR3nt: TGTGCCACCAGTGGGACAGTTAGCAATCAGCCCCAGCATTTT
CDR3aa: CATSGTVSNQPQHF
j_gene: TRBJ1-5
abundance: -
d_gene: -
v_gene: TRBV24-1

CDR3nt: TGTGCCAGTAGTGATGGGACAGTTAGCAATCAGCCCCAGCATTTT
CDR3aa: CASSDGTVSNQPQHF
j_gene: TRBJ1-5
abundance: -
d_gene: TRBD1
v_gene: TRBV19

CDR3nt: TGTGCCAGCAGTGCTCAGGGGGCGGCCTTTGGAAACACCATATATTTT
CDR3aa: CASSAQGAAFGNTIYF
j_gene: TRBJ1-3
abundance: -
d_gene: TRBD1
v_gene: TRBV7-9

CDR3nt: TGCAGCGTTGATTCGGGGGGGACCTACAATGAGCAGTTCTTC
CDR3aa: CSVDSGGTYNEQFF
j_gene: TRBJ2-1
abundance: -
d_gene: TRBD2
v_gene: TRBV29-1

CDR3nt: TGTGCCAGCAGCTCGCGGACAGGGGTTATGAACACTGAAGCTTTCTTT
CDR3aa: CASSSRTGVMNTEAFF
j_gene: TRBJ1-1
abundance: -
d_gene: TRBD1
v_gene: TRBV5-8

CDR3nt: TGTGCCAGCACGGACGGCCCACTCGGAGGTGGCTACACCTTC
CDR3aa: CASTDGPLGGGYTF
j_gene: TRBJ1-2
abundance: -
d_gene: -
v_gene: TRBV7-2

CDR3nt: TGTGCCAGCTCACCACGTACTAGCGGGGACAATGAGCAGTTCTTC
CDR3aa: CASSPRTSGDNEQFF
j_gene: TRBJ2-1
abundance: -
d_gene: TRBD2
v_gene: TRBV18

CDR3nt: TGTGCCAGCAGCTCCGGAGGGCCGGCCAAAAACATTCAGTACTTC
CDR3aa: CASSSGGPAKNIQYF
j_gene: TRBJ2-4
abundance: -
d_gene: -
v_gene: TRBV7-2

CDR3nt: TGTGCCAGCGGCTCCAGGGGGCAAGACACTGAAGCTTTCTTT
CDR3aa: CASGSRGQDTEAFF
j_gene: TRBJ1-1
abundance: once
d_gene: TRBD1
v_gene: TRBV27

CDR3nt: TGCGCCAGCAGCTTGGCGCCAGGGAGGACTAATGAAAAACTGTTTTTT
CDR3aa: CASSLAPGRTNEKLFF
j_gene: TRBJ1-4
abundance: -
d_gene: -
v_gene: TRBV5-1

CDR3nt: TGTGCCAGTAGTATAAATCCAGGGGGCAATAATTCACCCCTCCACTTT
CDR3aa: CASSINPGGNNSPLHF
j_gene: TRBJ1-6
abundance: -
d_gene: TRBD1
v_gene: TRBV19

CDR3nt: TGTGCCAGCAGCCGGCAGACTTTCGGGACACCGAACACCGGGGAGCTGTTTTTT
CDR3aa: CASSRQTFGTPNTGELFF
j_gene: TRBJ2-2
abundance: -
d_gene: -
v_gene: TRBV4-2

CDR3nt: TGTGCCAGTAGTAGTTCGGTAAGAACTAACTATGGCTACACCTTC
CDR3aa: CASSSSVRTNYGYTF
j_gene: TRBJ1-2
abundance: -
d_gene: -
v_gene: TRBV19

CDR3nt: TGTGCCAGCGCAAACCCAGGGGCGAATTCACCCCTCCACTTT
CDR3aa: CASANPGANSPLHF
j_gene: TRBJ1-6
abundance: -
d_gene: -
v_gene: TRBV7-9

CDR3nt: TGTGCCAGCAGTGAACCCAGGACAGGAGGTTCACCCCTCCACTTT
CDR3aa: CASSEPRTGGSPLHF
j_gene: TRBJ1-6
abundance: -
d_gene: TRBD1
v_gene: TRBV28

CDR3nt: TGCGCCAGCAGCCAAGATGCCATGTCGGGACTAGCGGGGGGGCTCACAGATACGCAGTATTTT
CDR3aa: CASSQDAMSGLAGGLTDTQYF
j_gene: TRBJ2-3
abundance: -
d_gene: TRBD2
v_gene: TRBV4-1

CDR3nt: TGTGCCAGCATTAGACAGGGTAGGCACGAGCAGTACTTC
CDR3aa: CASIRQGRHEQYF
j_gene: TRBJ2-7
abundance: few
d_gene: TRBD1
v_gene: TRBV2

CDR3nt: TGTGCCACCGGACAGGGAGACTCCTACGAGCAGTACTTC
CDR3aa: CATGQGDSYEQYF
j_gene: TRBJ2-7
abundance: few
d_gene: TRBD1
v_gene: TRBV6-5

CDR3nt: TGTGCCAACACGTACACTGAAGCTTTCTTT
CDR3aa: CANTYTEAFF
j_gene: TRBJ1-1
abundance: -
d_gene: -
v_gene: TRBV6-4

CDR3nt: TGTGCCAGCAGTGCGACTAGCGGCACATACAATGAGCAGTTCTTC
CDR3aa: CASSATSGTYNEQFF
j_gene: TRBJ2-1
abundance: -
d_gene: TRBD2
v_gene: TRBV27

CDR3nt: TGTGCCACCAGCAGAGATCTGACTAGACCAGATACGCAGTATTTT
CDR3aa: CATSRDLTRPDTQYF
j_gene: TRBJ2-3
abundance: -
d_gene: -
v_gene: TRBV15

CDR3nt: TGTGCCAGCAGCTTTGGGGAGTATAGCAATCAGCCCCAGCATTTT
CDR3aa: CASSFGEYSNQPQHF
j_gene: TRBJ1-5
abundance: -
d_gene: -
v_gene: TRBV7-9

CDR3nt: TGTGCCACCAGCAACCTCCCTAGCTCCTACGAGCAGTACTTC
CDR3aa: CATSNLPSSYEQYF
j_gene: TRBJ2-7
abundance: once
d_gene: -
v_gene: TRBV15

CDR3nt: TGCAGCGTGGTATGGCGTGGGGGCACTAACTATGGCTACACCTTC
CDR3aa: CSVVWRGGTNYGYTF
j_gene: TRBJ1-2
abundance: -
d_gene: -
v_gene: TRBV29-1

CDR3nt: TGCAGCGTTGTTGGGCCAGCGAACACTGAAGCTTTCTTT
CDR3aa: CSVVGPANTEAFF
j_gene: TRBJ1-1
abundance: -
d_gene: -
v_gene: TRBV29-1

CDR3nt: TGTGCCAGCAACCTAGAAGCCCAGCTCGGAGAGACCCAGTACTTC
CDR3aa: CASNLEAQLGETQYF
j_gene: TRBJ2-5
abundance: -
d_gene: -
v_gene: TRBV21-1